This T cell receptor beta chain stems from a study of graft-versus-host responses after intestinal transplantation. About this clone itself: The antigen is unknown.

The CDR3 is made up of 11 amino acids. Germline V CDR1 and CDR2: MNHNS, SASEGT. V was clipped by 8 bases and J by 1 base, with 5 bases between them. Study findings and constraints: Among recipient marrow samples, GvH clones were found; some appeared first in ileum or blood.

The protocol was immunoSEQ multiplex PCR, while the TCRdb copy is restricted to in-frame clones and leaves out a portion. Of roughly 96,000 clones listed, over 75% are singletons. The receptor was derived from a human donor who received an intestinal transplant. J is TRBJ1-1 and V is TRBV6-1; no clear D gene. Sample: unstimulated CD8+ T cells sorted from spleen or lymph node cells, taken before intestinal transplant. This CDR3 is CASRGNTEAFF. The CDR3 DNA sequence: TGTGCCAGCCGGGGGAACACTGAAGCTTTCTTT.